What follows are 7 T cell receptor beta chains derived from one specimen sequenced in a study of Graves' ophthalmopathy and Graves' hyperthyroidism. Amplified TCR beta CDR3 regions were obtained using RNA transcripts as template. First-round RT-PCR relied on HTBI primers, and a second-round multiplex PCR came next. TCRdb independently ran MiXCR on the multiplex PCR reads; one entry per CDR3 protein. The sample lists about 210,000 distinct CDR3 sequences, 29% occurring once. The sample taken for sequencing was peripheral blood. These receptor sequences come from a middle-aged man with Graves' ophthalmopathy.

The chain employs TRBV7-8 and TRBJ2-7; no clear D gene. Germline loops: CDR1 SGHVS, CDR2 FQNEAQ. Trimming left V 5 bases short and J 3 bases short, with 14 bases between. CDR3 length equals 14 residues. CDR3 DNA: TGTGCCAGCAGCCACCCACCCCGGCACTACGAGCAGTACTTC. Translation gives CASSHPPRHYEQYF.

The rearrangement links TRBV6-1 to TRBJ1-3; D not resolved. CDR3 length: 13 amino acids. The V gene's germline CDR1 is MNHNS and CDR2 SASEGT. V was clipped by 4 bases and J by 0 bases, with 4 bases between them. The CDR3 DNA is TGTGCCAGCAGTGTTGACTCTGGAAACACCATATATTTT. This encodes CASSVDSGNTIYF.

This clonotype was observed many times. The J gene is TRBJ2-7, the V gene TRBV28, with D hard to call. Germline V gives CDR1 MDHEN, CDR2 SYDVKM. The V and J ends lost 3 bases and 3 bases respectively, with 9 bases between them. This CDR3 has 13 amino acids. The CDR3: CASSLPGVYEQYF. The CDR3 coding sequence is TGTGCCAGCAGTTTGCCCGGAGTCTACGAGCAGTACTTC. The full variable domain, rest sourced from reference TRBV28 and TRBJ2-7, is DVKVTQSSRYLVKRTGEKVFLECVQDMDHENMFWYRQDPGLGLRLIYFSYDVKMKEKGDIPEGYSVSREKKERFSLILESASTNQTSMYLCASSLPGVYEQYFGPGTRLTVT.

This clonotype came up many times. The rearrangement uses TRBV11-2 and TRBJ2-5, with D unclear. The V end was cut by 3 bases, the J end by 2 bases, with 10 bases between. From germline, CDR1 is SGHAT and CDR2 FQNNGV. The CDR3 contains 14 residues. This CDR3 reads CASSFLGRQETQYF. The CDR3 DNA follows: TGTGCCAGCAGCTTCCTGGGTCGGCAAGAGACCCAGTACTTC.

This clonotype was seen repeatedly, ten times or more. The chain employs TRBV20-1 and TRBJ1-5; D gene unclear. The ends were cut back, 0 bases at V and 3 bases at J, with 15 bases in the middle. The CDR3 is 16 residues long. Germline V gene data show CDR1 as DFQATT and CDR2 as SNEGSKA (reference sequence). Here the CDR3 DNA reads TGCAGTGCTAGAGATGGATCTCAGGTTATCAATCAGCCCCAGCATTTT. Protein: CSARDGSQVINQPQHF.

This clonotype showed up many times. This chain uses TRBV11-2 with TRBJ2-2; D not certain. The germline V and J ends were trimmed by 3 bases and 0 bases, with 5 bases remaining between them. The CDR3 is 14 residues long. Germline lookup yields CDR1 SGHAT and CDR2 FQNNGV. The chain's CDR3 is CASSFMSNTGELFF. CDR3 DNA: TGTGCCAGCAGCTTCATGTCGAACACCGGGGAGCTGTTTTTT.

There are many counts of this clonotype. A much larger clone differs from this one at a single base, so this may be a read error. The CDR3 loop reads CASSLQGQPQHF. The CDR3 DNA reads TGTGCCAGCAGTTTACAGGGTCAGCCCCAGCATTTT. The chain couples TRBV28 to TRBJ1-5, with D possibly TRBD1 on 5 matching bases. CDR1 MDHEN and CDR2 SYDVKM come from the germline V gene. The V and J ends lost 2 bases and 6 bases respectively, with 5 bases between them. This CDR3 is 12 amino acids long.